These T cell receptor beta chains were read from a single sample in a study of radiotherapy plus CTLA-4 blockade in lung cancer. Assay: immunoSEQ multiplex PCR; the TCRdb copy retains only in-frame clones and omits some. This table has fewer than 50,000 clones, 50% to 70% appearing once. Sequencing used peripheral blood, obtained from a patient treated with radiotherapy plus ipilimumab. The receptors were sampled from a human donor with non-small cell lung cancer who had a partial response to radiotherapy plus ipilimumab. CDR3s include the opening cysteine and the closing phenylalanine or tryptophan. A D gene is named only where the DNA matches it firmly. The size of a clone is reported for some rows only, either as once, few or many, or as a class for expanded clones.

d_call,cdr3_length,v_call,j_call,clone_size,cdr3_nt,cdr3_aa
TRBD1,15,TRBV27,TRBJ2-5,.,TGTGCCAGCAGTTTAGGGACAGCCCCTCAAGAGACCCAGTACTTC,CASSLGTAPQETQYF
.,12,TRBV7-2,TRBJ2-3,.,TGTGCCAGCAGCTCCTTCACAGATACGCAGTATTTT,CASSSFTDTQYF
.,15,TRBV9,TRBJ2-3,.,TGTGCCAGCAGCGTGAGCGGGTTCAGCACAGATACGCAGTATTTT,CASSVSGFSTDTQYF
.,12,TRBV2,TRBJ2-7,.,TGTGCCAGCAGGAGATTGATTTACGAGCAGTACTTC,CASRRLIYEQYF
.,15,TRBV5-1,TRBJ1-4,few,TGCGCCAGCAGCTTGCGGAGGGGCACTAATGAAAAACTGTTTTTT,CASSLRRGTNEKLFF
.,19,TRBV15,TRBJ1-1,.,TGTGCCACCAGCAGGCTTGGGCAGGGTAAGGGGATCATGAACACTGAAGCTTTCTTT,CATSRLGQGKGIMNTEAFF
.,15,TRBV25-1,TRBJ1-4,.,TGTGCCAGCAGCAAAATGGGGCCAAGTCGTGAAAAACTGTTTTTT,CASSKMGPSREKLFF
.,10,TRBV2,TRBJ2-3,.,TGTGCCAGTGACACGGATACGCAGTATTTT,CASDTDTQYF
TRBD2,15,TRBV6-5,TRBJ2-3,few,TGTGCCAGCAGTCTAGTAGCGGGAGTCACAGATACGCAGTATTTT,CASSLVAGVTDTQYF
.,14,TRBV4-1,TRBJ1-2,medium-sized,TGCGCCAGCAGCCAAGGACGGGAAACCTATGGCTACACCTTC,CASSQGRETYGYTF
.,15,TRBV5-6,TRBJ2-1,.,TGTGCCAGCAGCTTGGGGCGGGACGTCTACAATGAGCAGTTCTTC,CASSLGRDVYNEQFF
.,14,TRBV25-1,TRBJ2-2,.,TGTGCCAGCAGTGAAATACTAATGGGCGGGGAGCTGTTTTTT,CASSEILMGGELFF
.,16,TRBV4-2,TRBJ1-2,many,TGTGCCAGCAGCCAAGATCTAACCTTAGGCGGATATGGCTACACCTTC,CASSQDLTLGGYGYTF
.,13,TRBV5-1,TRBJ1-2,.,TGCGCCAGCAGCCCTGGTCCGGGCTATGGCTACACCTTC,CASSPGPGYGYTF
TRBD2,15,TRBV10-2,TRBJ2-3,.,TGCGCCAGCAGCCGGGGAGGGTCGGGCACAGATACGCAGTATTTT,CASSRGGSGTDTQYF
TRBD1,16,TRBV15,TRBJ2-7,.,TGTGCCACCAGCAGCGGGGCCGGGACAGGCCGGTATAGGCAGTACTTC,CATSSGAGTGRYRQYF
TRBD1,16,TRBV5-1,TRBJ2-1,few,TGCGCCAGCAGCTCAGATCCGGGACAGGTCTACAATGAGCAGTTCTTC,CASSSDPGQVYNEQFF